This T cell receptor beta chain was captured by sequencing in a study of STAT5B mutations in CD4+ large granular lymphocyte leukemia. V was pared by 0 bases and J by 7 bases, with 12 bases of the junction left unmatched. Germline CDR1 and CDR2: SGHTA and FQGNSA. The CDR3 runs to 18 residues. Sequencing used immunoSEQ multiplex PCR; TCRdb keeps in-frame clones, though not all of them. The repertoire holds some 30,000 clones, with about 76% as singletons. The TCR was taken from a human donor in good health. Sequenced material: CD4+ T cells from blood buffy coats. V is TRBV7-2 and J is TRBJ2-1, with 10 bases aligning to TRBD2. The CDR3 region has the DNA TGTGCCAGCAGCTTAGCGCGTAGCGCTAGCGGGGGAAGTAATGAGCAGTTCTTC. It encodes CASSLARSASGGSNEQFF.